This section outlines one T cell receptor (beta chain) sequence together with its context. Those enrolled, adults aged roughly 18 to 90 years, came from under 25 US areas. Two negative PCRs, clearance, or symptom resolution had been documented for recovered Cohort 3 donors. Using immunoSEQ multiplex PCR, the repertoire was profiled, and TCRdb retains in-frame clones only, with some absent. The data contain approximately 240,000 clones, 90% to 95% of them singletons. This entry is derived from a study of blood T cell repertoires in COVID-19. The wider study: Samples representing acute and convalescent COVID-19 were sourced from the United States, Italy and Spain.

V lost 3 bases, J lost 3 bases, and 5 bases lay in between. In germline, CDR1 is DFQATT, CDR2 SNEGSKA (reference sequence). The CDR3 totals 11 residues. The chain links TRBV20-1 to TRBJ1-1; D is unclear. Material: PBMCs or T cells enriched from blood (not recorded which). The sequence was obtained from a woman between 18 and 29 years old who had recovered from COVID-19. In nucleotides, the CDR3 is TGCAGTGCTAGTCGGGACACTGAAGCTTTCTTT. This codes for CSASRDTEAFF.